The clone carrying this T cell receptor beta chain was seen more than once but under ten times. Its antigen is not known. The sample belongs to a study of OX40 agonist ivuxolimab in advanced cancers. The data were produced by immunoSEQ multiplex PCR, yet TCRdb's version contains in-frame clones alone and is incomplete. Among 80,000 to 100,000 clones, roughly 87% were seen once, and the ten largest hold under 2%. This CDR3 has 14 residues. Trimming stripped 2 bases from V and 6 bases from J, with 10 bases between. From germline, CDR1 is ENHRY and CDR2 SYGVKD. General study points: Clonal expansion from baseline to week 6 occurred in both CD4+ and CD8+ T cells.

The sample consisted of CD4+ or CD8+ T cells sorted from blood, taken in a trial of the OX40 agonist ivuxolimab. The genes are TRBV10-3 and TRBJ2-2, with D unresolved. The clonotype originates from an adult with an advanced solid tumor such as melanoma, head and neck, liver or kidney cancer. The chain's CDR3 is CAISEPVVSGELFF. The CDR3 coding sequence is TGTGCCATCAGTGAGCCCGTAGTGTCCGGGGAGCTGTTTTTT.